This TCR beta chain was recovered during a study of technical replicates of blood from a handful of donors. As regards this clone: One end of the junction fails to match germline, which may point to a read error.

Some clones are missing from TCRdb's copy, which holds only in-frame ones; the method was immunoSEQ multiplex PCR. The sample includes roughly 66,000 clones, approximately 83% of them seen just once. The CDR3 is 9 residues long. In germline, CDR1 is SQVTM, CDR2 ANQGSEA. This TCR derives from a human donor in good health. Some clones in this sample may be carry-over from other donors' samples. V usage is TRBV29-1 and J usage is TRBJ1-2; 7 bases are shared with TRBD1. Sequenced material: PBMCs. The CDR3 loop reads CSVVPDRDF. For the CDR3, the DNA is TGCAGCGTGGTACCCGACAGGGACTTC.